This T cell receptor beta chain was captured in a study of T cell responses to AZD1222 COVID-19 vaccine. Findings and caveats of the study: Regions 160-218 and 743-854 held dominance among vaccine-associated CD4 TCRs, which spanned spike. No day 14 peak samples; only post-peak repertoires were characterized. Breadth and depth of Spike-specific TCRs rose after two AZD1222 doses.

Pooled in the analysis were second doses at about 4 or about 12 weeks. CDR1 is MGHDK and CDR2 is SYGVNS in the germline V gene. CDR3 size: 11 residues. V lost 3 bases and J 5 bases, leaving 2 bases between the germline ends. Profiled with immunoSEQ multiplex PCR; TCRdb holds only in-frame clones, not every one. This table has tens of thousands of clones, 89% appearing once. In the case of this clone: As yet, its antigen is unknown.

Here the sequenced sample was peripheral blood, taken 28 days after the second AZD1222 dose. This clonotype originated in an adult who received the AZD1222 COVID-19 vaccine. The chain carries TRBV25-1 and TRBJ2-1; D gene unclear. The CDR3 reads CASSDHNEQFF. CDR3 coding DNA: TGTGCCAGCAGTGACCACAATGAGCAGTTCTTC.